These 14 T cell receptor beta chains came from one sample sequenced in a study of immune evolution from preneoplasia to lung adenocarcinoma. Sequencing was performed with immunoSEQ multiplex PCR; in TCRdb, only in-frame clones are kept and a portion is missing. In the table there are roughly 10,000 clones, 78% of which are singletons. Source material: FFPE minimally invasive lung adenocarcinoma tissue. The source of these receptors is a person aged 55-85 years with lung adenocarcinoma.

The CDR3 region is CASSPPGPDYNEQFF. CDR3 in DNA: TGTGCCAGCTCACCACCGGGACCCGACTACAATGAGCAGTTCTTC. The chain links TRBV19 to TRBJ2-1, with D perhaps assigned TRBD1 or TRBD2 (5 bases each). V shed 9 bases and J shed 3 bases, with 18 bases lying between them. The CDR3 length is 15 residues. The germline V gene encodes CDR1 LNHDA and CDR2 SQIVND (reference sequence).

Here the CDR3 reads CAWKHETGDYGYTF. For the CDR3, the DNA is TGTGCCTGGAAGCACGAGACAGGGGATTATGGCTACACCTTC. The genes are TRBV30 and TRBJ1-2; 8 bases are shared with TRBD1. CDR3 length equals 14 residues. V lost 4 bases to trimming and J lost 5 bases; unmatched junction nucleotides: 9. Germline V gives CDR1 GTSNPN, CDR2 SVGIG (reference sequence).

The chain employs TRBV18 and TRBJ2-5, with D possibly being TRBD1 or TRBD2 (5 bases each). Near its end, the DNA agrees better with TRBJ2-7, so the J call may be wrong. The CDR3 has 14 amino acids. The germline CDR1 and CDR2 sequences are KGHSH and LQKENI. The CDR3 spells CASSRKGSPYEQYF. In nucleotides, the CDR3 is TGTGCCAGCTCACGGAAGGGGAGTCCCTACGAGCAGTACTTC.

The chain couples TRBV28 to TRBJ1-1; D not certain. Per the germline V gene, CDR1 is MDHEN and CDR2 is SYDVKM. Trimming removed 11 bases from V and 0 bases from J, with 7 bases in between. The CDR3 consists of 11 residues. The CDR3, as DNA: TGTGCCTCTTACTTGAACACTGAAGCTTTCTTT. Translation: CASYLNTEAFF. Supplemented by reference TRBV28 and TRBJ1-1, the full variable domain reads DVKVTQSSRYLVKRTGEKVFLECVQDMDHENMFWYRQDPGLGLRLIYFSYDVKMKEKGDIPEGYSVSREKKERFSLILESASTNQTSMYLCASYLNTEAFFGQGTRLTVV.

This rearrangement joins TRBV6-5 to TRBJ2-2; TRBD2 is a possible D gene (6 bases). Trimming took 3 bases from V and 0 from J, leaving 11 bases between them. CDR1 and CDR2 from the germline V gene are MNHEY and SVGAGI. This CDR3 contains 16 residues. The CDR3 is CASSYSGLANTGELFF. The CDR3 bases are TGTGCCAGCAGTTATAGCGGACTGGCGAACACCGGGGAGCTGTTTTTT.

V gene TRBV6-5 combines with J gene TRBJ1-5, with D possibly TRBD1 on 6 matching bases. The CDR3 contains 15 residues. The V gene lost 6 bases and the J gene lost 0 bases, with 12 bases spanning the gap. CDR1 and CDR2 (germline): MNHEY, SVGAGI. The DNA of the CDR3 is TGTGCCAGCAGCCCGACAGGCTATAGCAATCAGCCCCAGCATTTT. It specifies CASSPTGYSNQPQHF.

The J gene is TRBJ2-4, the V gene TRBV21-1; TRBD2, the table's D call, lacks a check against the DNA. TRBV21-1 is an annotated pseudogene. The CDR3 totals 18 residues. CDR3 region: CASSKAVGSGGAKNIQYF. CDR3 DNA: TGTGCCAGCAGCAAAGCGGTAGGATCCGGCGGGGCCAAAAACATTCAGTACTTC.

This clone was counted only a few times. This chain links TRBV27 with TRBJ2-6; TRBD2 aligns across 12 bases. CDR1 and CDR2 (germline): MNHEY, SMNVEV (reference sequence). The CDR3 loop spans 19 amino acids. V lost 2 bases, J lost 1 base, and 6 bases stayed unmatched. CDR3 region: CASSLTTSGRVSGANVLTF. CDR3 in DNA: TGTGCCAGCAGTTTAACGACTAGCGGGAGAGTGTCTGGGGCCAACGTCCTGACTTTC. The full variable domain, with the rest looked up from reference TRBV27 and TRBJ2-6, is EAQVTQNPRYLITVTGKKLTVTCSQNMNHEYMSWYRQDPGLGLRQIYYSMNVEVTDKGDVPEGYKVSRKEKRNFPLILESPSPNQTSLYFCASSLTTSGRVSGANVLTFGAGSRLTVL.

The V call is TRBV11-3, the J call TRBJ2-1; 7 bases align to TRBD2. V dropped 2 bases and J dropped 6; count of bases not matched to a gene: 13. The CDR3 is 17 amino acids. CDR1 is SGHNT, CDR2 YENEEA, per germline. The DNA for the CDR3 is TGTGCCAGCAGCTTACCGAGGACTAGGACATTGGGCAATGAGCAGTTCTTC. Protein product: CASSLPRTRTLGNEQFF.

The CDR3: CSVEDSRGASEAFF. In DNA form, the CDR3 reads TGCAGCGTTGAAGATTCAAGGGGGGCTTCTGAAGCTTTCTTT. This chain joins TRBV29-1 and TRBJ1-1, with D possibly TRBD1 on 6 matching bases. V was shortened by 0 bases and J by 6 bases, with 14 bases between the two germline ends. CDR1 and CDR2 (germline): SQVTM, ANQGSEA. This CDR3 has 14 amino acids. Drawing the rest from reference TRBV29-1 and TRBJ1-1, the complete variable domain is SAVISQKPSRDICQRGTSLTIQCQVDSQVTMMFWYRQQPGQSLTLIATANQGSEATYESGFVIDKFPISRPNLTFSTLTVSNMSPEDSSIYLCSVEDSRGASEAFFGQGTRLTVV.

The genes are TRBV19 and TRBJ2-7; 10 positions match TRBD2. CDR1 and CDR2 (germline): LNHDA, SQIVND (reference sequence). V dropped 4 bases and J dropped 3; count of bases not matched to a gene: 0. The CDR3 runs to 13 residues. The CDR3 DNA is TGTGCCAGTAGTACTAGCGGGAGCTACGAGCAGTACTTC. This translates into CASSTSGSYEQYF.

This clone has a single count. One junction end disagrees with the germline gene, perhaps due to a read error. V and J are TRBV7-7 and TRBJ2-4, with a weak D call TRBD1 (5 bases). Germline V gives CDR1 SSHAT, CDR2 FNYEAQ (reference sequence). This CDR3 comprises 18 residues. CDR3 nucleotides: TGTGCTAGCAGCTTAACAGGAAGGCCGCATGTGACCAAAAACATTCAGTACTTC. Translation: CASSLTGRPHVTKNIQYF.

The V call is TRBV6-6, the J call TRBJ2-7; 13 bases align to TRBD2. Unmatched junction bases numbered 4, after V lost 0 bases and J lost 5 bases. Germline-derived CDR1 and CDR2 are MNHNY and SVGAGI (reference sequence). CDR3 length: 16 amino acids. The CDR3 protein is CASSYSGTSGINEQYF. CDR3 DNA sequence: TGTGCCAGCAGTTACTCGGGGACTAGCGGGATTAACGAGCAGTACTTC.

This clone was counted a single time. This chain uses TRBV29-1 with TRBJ2-1, with D perhaps matching TRBD1 (7 bases). V was cut by 7 bases and J by 3 bases, with 13 bases left in between. Germline loops: CDR1 SQVTM, CDR2 ANQGSEA. The length of the CDR3 is 13 residues. The CDR3 loop reads CSGAGGIYNEQFF. CDR3 nucleotide sequence: TGCAGCGGGGCAGGGGGGATCTACAATGAGCAGTTCTTC.